The clone carrying this T cell receptor (beta chain) has a count of ten or more. Its antigen is unidentified. These patients, aged 18 to 65, had recently diagnosed hyperthyroidism lasting under 2 months. The data were taken from a study of T cells in Graves' hyperthyroidism and ophthalmopathy. The germline V gene has CDR1 SGHTA and CDR2 FQGNSA. Trimming cost V 2 bases and J 2 bases, with 9 bases left between them. The CDR3 sequence is 15 residues long. Broader study findings: Ophthalmopathy prediction by the model preceded onset by a median roughly 6.3 months.

Regions amplified from RNA transcripts were the TCR beta CDR3 regions. HTBI primers were used for first-round RT-PCR of the TCR CDR3. Using its own MiXCR run on the multiplex PCR reads, TCRdb lists one record per CDR3 protein. The sample holds a few hundred thousand distinct CDR3 sequences, roughly 15% seen once. Sample: blood. The source is a woman aged 40-49 years with Graves' hyperthyroidism. The chain has TRBV7-2 and TRBJ1-4; no reliable D call. The CDR3 protein is CASSLQTTTNEKLFF. DNA for the CDR3: TGTGCCAGCAGCTTACAGACAACCACTAATGAAAAACTGTTTTTT.